This entry features one T cell receptor (beta chain) sequence. What it binds is unknown. This sample is drawn from a study of cytomegalovirus exposure and HLA in healthy donors. Turning to the study itself: The study's early data release held some 85 million unique TCRs from HLA-typed donors. Study-wide results and limits: Later on, an analysis tied 18,000 or so TCR beta sequences to HLA alleles at 0.05 false discovery rate. By HLA locus, TCR association rates varied in a later analysis, with DRB1 showing the most and HLA-C the fewest.

PCR involved 60 Vbeta and 13 Jbeta primers. Data came from immunoSEQ multiplex PCR; TCRdb stores just in-frame clones and leaves some out. The profile shows about 120,000 clones, around four fifths of them singletons. V dropped 4 bases and J dropped 2 bases, with 12 bases sitting between them. The CDR3 is made up of 15 amino acids. Germline V gene data show CDR1 as SNHLY and CDR2 as FYNNEI. Sequencing used PBMCs. This receptor was taken from a man aged 55 to 70 in good health and CMV-seropositive. The chain employs TRBV2 and TRBJ1-3; D remains ambiguous. In DNA form, the CDR3 reads TGTGCCAGCAGTGCCTCGGGAGGGACTGGAAACACCATATATTTT. It yields the protein CASSASGGTGNTIYF.